Described below is a single T cell receptor (beta chain) sequence and its context. The data stem from a study of blood T cell repertoires in COVID-19. Turning to the study itself: COVID-19 samples from acute and convalescent phases originated in the United States, Italy and Spain.

Per the original methods: Cell counts per sample came from amplifying reference gene primers. Some clones are missing from TCRdb's copy, which holds only in-frame ones; the method was immunoSEQ multiplex PCR. The D gene and trimming were derived from the DNA, and the V and J assignments and clone size from that table. The sample carries about 160,000 clones, 87% recorded once. The V end lost 5 bases, the J end lost 2 bases, and 18 bases lay between the germline ends. Germline-derived CDR1 and CDR2 are SEHNR and FQNEAQ (reference sequence). The CDR3 runs 16 residues. Enrolled during active infection, Seattle patients were then followed longitudinally.

The chain uses TRBV7-9 and TRBJ1-2, with a weak D call TRBD1 (5 bases). Sequences were obtained from peripheral blood. The TCR comes from a woman in her 70s with COVID-19, enrolled during active disease. DNA of the CDR3: TGTGCCAGCAGCCTTATCGGTACGGGGGGGAACTATGGCTACACCTTC. Translating it yields CASSLIGTGGNYGYTF.